This T cell receptor (beta chain) comes out of a study of cytomegalovirus exposure and HLA in healthy donors. Study-wide points: Serostatus for CMV was the only available immune exposure information.

The PCR used 60 Vbeta and 13 Jbeta primers. TCRdb's copy holds only in-frame clones and misses some; the assay was immunoSEQ multiplex PCR. The sample has hundreds of thousands of clones; roughly two thirds are singletons. As for this clone: Its specificity is unknown.

CDR1 is SGHTA, CDR2 FQGNSA, per germline. This CDR3 comprises 15 residues. The ends were cut back, 5 bases at V and 0 bases at J, with 14 bases in the middle. This chain links TRBV7-2 with TRBJ2-7; a possible D gene is TRBD2 (5 bases). The sample was PBMCs. The clonotype was recovered from a female donor in good health and CMV-seronegative. The CDR3 nucleotides are TGTGCCAGCAGCGTAGGATCGGGAAGCTCCTACGAGCAGTACTTC. Translation: CASSVGSGSSYEQYF.